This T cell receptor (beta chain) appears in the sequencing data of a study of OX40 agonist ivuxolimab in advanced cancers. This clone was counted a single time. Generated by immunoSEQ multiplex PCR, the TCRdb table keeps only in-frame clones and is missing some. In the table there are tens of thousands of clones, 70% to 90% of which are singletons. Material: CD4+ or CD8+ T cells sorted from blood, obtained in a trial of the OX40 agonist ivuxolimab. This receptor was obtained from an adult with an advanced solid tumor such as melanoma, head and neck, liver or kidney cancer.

The CDR3 region is CASSQANRPLNTEAFF. DNA for the CDR3: TGCGCCAGCAGCCAAGCTAACAGACCCTTGAACACTGAAGCTTTCTTT. This rearrangement joins TRBV4-1 to TRBJ1-1; D remains unclear. Germline lookup yields CDR1 MGHRA and CDR2 YSYEKL. V was cut by 1 base and J by 0 bases, with 12 bases left in between. The CDR3 sequence is 16 residues long.